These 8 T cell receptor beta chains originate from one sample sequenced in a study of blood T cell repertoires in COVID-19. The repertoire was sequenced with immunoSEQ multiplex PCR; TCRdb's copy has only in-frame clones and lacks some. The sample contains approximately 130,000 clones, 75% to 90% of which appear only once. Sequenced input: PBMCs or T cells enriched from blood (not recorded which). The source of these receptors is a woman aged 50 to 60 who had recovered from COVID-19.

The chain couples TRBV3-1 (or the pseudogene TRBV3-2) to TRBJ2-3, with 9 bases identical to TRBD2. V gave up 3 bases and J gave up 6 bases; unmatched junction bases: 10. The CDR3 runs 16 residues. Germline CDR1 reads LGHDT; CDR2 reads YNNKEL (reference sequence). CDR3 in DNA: TGTGCCAGCAGCCAGGCCCTGGCGGGGGGGCGGGATACGCAGTATTTT. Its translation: CASSQALAGGRDTQYF.

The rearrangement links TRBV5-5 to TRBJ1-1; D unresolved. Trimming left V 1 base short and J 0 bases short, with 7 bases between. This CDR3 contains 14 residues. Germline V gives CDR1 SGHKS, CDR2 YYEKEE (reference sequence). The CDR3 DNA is TGTGCCAGCAGCTTGAATTTCTTGAACACTGAAGCTTTCTTT. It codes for CASSLNFLNTEAFF. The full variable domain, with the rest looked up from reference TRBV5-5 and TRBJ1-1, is DAGVTQSPTHLIKTRGQQVTLRCSPISGHKSVSWYQQVLGQGPQFIFQYYEKEERGRGNFPDRFSARQFPNYSSELNVNALLLGDSALYLCASSLNFLNTEAFFGQGTRLTVV.

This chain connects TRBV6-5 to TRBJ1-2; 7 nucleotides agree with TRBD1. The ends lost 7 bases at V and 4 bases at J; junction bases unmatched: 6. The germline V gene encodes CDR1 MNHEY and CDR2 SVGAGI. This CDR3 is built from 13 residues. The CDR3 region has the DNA TGTGCCAGCACTCCGGGGGACAGCTATGGCTACACCTTC. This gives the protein CASTPGDSYGYTF.

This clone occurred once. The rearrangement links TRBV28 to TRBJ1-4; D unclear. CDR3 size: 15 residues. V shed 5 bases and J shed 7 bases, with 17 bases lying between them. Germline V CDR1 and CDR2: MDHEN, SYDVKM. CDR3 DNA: TGTGCCAGCAGTCCGATCCGGGAGGTGGGTGAAAAACTGTTTTTT. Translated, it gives CASSPIREVGEKLFF. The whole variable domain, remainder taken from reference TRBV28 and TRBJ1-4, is DVKVTQSSRYLVKRTGEKVFLECVQDMDHENMFWYRQDPGLGLRLIYFSYDVKMKEKGDIPEGYSVSREKKERFSLILESASTNQTSMYLCASSPIREVGEKLFFGSGTQLSVL.

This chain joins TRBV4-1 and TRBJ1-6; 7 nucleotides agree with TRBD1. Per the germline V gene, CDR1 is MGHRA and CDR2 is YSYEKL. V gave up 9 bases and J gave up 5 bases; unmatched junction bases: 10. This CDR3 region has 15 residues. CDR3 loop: CASTHMGQNNSPLHF. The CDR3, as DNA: TGCGCCAGTACACACATGGGACAGAATAATTCACCCCTCCACTTT.

CDR3 protein: CASSLGDRLSGNTIYF. The CDR3 DNA reads as TGTGCCAGCAGCTTGGGGGACAGATTATCTGGAAACACCATATATTTT. The J gene is TRBJ1-3, the V gene TRBV5-5, with 7 bases fitting TRBD1. The CDR3 contains 16 residues. Per germline, CDR1 SGHKS and CDR2 YYEKEE (reference sequence). J gave up 1 base and V 0 bases, and 4 bases lay outside the gene matches.

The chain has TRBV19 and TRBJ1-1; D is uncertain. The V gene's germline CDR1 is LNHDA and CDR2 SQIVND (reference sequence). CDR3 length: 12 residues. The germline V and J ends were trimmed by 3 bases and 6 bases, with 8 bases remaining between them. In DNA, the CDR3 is TGTGCCAGTAGTATTCCAGGCCCTGAAGCTTTCTTT. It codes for CASSIPGPEAFF.

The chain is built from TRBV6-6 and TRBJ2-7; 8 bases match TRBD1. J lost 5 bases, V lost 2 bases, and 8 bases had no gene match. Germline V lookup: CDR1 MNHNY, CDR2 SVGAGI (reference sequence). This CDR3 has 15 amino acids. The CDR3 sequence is CASSYRTGYSDEQYF. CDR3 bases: TGTGCCAGCAGTTACCGGACAGGGTACAGCGACGAGCAGTACTTC.